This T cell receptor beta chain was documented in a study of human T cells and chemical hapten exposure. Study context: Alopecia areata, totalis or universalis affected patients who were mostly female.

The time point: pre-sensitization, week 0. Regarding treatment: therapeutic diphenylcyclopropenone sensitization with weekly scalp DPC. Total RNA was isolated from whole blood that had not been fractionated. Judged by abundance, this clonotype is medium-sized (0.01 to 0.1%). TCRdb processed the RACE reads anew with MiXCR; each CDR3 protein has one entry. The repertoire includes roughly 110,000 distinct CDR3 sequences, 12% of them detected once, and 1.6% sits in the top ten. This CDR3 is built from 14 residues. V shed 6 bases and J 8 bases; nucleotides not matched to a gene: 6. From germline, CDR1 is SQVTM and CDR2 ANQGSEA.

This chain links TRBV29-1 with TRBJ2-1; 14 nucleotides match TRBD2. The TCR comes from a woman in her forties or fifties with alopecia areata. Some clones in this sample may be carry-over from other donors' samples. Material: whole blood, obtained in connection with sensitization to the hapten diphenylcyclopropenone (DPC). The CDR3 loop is CSVASGLAGDEQFF. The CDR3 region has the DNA TGCAGCGTCGCGTCGGGACTAGCGGGAGATGAGCAGTTCTTC.